This entry lists 32 T cell receptor beta chains sequenced from one sample in a study of T-cell memory formation after mild COVID-19. Each CDR3 protein is one row after TCRdb ran MiXCR on the 5' RACE reads. The table shows 350,000 to 500,000 distinct CDR3 sequences, with about a sixth occurring only once. Sequencing input: PBMCs or a T cell subset sorted from them (not recorded which). The source is a man younger than 35 who had mild COVID-19 (a few samples of this study predate the infection). Cell type and time point are not known.

This clonotype was seen a few times. The chain carries TRBV3-1 and TRBJ2-7; D gene unclear. The CDR3 has 14 residues. Germline CDR1 and CDR2: LGHDT and YNNKEL (reference sequence). V dropped 1 base and J dropped 7 bases, with 14 bases sitting between them. Here the CDR3 reads CASSQGPLDGEQYF. The CDR3 coding sequence is TGTGCCAGCAGCCAAGGGCCTCTCGACGGGGAGCAGTACTTC.

The chain couples TRBV5-1 to TRBJ1-5; D is uncertain. The CDR3 consists of 14 residues. The V end lost 4 bases, the J end lost 2 bases, and 10 bases lay between the germline ends. Per the germline V gene, CDR1 is SGHRS and CDR2 is YFSETQ. The CDR3 nucleotides read TGCGCCAGCAGCCAGTACGGCGGCAATCAGCCCCAGCATTTT. This encodes CASSQYGGNQPQHF.

This clonotype was recorded many times. The chain links TRBV28 to TRBJ2-4; D remains ambiguous. This CDR3 is built from 13 residues. V was trimmed by 10 bases and J by 1 base, leaving 11 bases between them. From germline, CDR1 is MDHEN and CDR2 SYDVKM. CDR3 DNA sequence: TGTGCCATCTCTAAAATGGCCAAAAACATTCAGTACTTC. It yields the protein CAISKMAKNIQYF.

V and J are TRBV23-1 and TRBJ2-3; the D call may be TRBD1 or TRBD2 (5 bases each). TRBV23-1 is an ORF for which the function is uncertain. The length of the CDR3 is 14 residues. The V and J ends lost 6 bases and 2 bases respectively, with 12 bases between them. The CDR3 coding sequence is TGCGCCAGCAGCATCGGGGCACACACAGATACGCAGTATTTT. Translation: CASSIGAHTDTQYF.

This chain uses TRBV6-6 with TRBJ2-2, with D possibly TRBD1 on 6 matching bases. This CDR3 region has 14 residues. Germline CDR1 is MNHNY and CDR2 is SVGAGI (reference sequence). V shed 2 bases and J shed 7 bases, with 11 bases lying between them. The DNA of the CDR3 is TGTGCCAGCAGTTACCCCAGGGGCCACGGGGAGCTGTTTTTT. Translation: CASSYPRGHGELFF.

V and J are TRBV11-2 and TRBJ2-5; TRBD2 aligns across 7 bases. The CDR3 length is 13 residues. With 6 bases clipped from V and 5 bases from J, the junction kept 6 bases outside the gene matches. The germline CDR1 and CDR2 sequences are SGHAT and FQNNGV. DNA for the CDR3: TGTGCCAGCAGGCCGCTAGCGGTGGAGACCCAGTACTTC. This translates into CASRPLAVETQYF.

Note on this clonotype: Since a much larger clone is just one base distant, this may be a read error. The J gene is TRBJ1-2, the V gene TRBV5-1, with D hard to call. The CDR3 spans 14 residues. Germline assignment: CDR1 SGHRS and CDR2 YFSETQ. CDR3 nucleotide sequence: TGCACCAGCAGCTTGGTTTCGGTAAACTATGGCTACACCTTC. This codes for CTSSLVSVNYGYTF.

This clonotype came up a few times. The chain joins TRBV4-3 to TRBJ1-2; D is possibly TRBD1 (6 bases). V was trimmed by 6 bases and J by 5 bases, leaving 13 bases between them. The CDR3 totals 13 residues. Per the germline V gene, CDR1 is LGHNA and CDR2 is YSLEER. CDR3 protein: CASSPDRQYGYTF. CDR3 DNA sequence: TGCGCCAGCAGTCCGGACAGACAGTATGGCTACACCTTC.

This clonotype was observed a few times. The chain uses TRBV5-8 and TRBJ1-5; D not resolved. This CDR3 comprises 13 residues. Germline V gives CDR1 SGHTS, CDR2 YDEGEE. V was clipped by 4 bases and J by 3 bases, with 8 bases between them. The CDR3 loop reads CASSVDLNQPQHF. The CDR3, as DNA: TGTGCCAGCAGCGTTGACCTCAATCAGCCCCAGCATTTT.

Only a few counts were recorded for this clonotype. V is TRBV12-3 or TRBV12-4 and J is TRBJ1-2; D unclear. The CDR3 contains 10 residues. V was pared by 8 bases and J by 6 bases, with 7 bases between. CDR3 coding DNA: TGTGCCAGCGCGATTAATGGCTACACCTTC. Translated, it gives CASAINGYTF.

This chain uses TRBV28 with TRBJ1-4, with TRBD1 matching over 9 bases. Germline CDR1 is MDHEN and CDR2 is SYDVKM. CDR3 length: 11 amino acids. The CDR3 DNA is TGTGCTACAGGGGGCGAGGGAAAACTGTTTTTT. Translating it yields CATGGEGKLFF.

The rearrangement joins TRBV4-1 to TRBJ2-3; tentatively, D is TRBD2 (6 bases). The germline gives CDR1 MGHRA, CDR2 YSYEKL. The CDR3 runs to 14 residues. V lost 1 base and J 7 bases, leaving 12 bases between the germline ends. The CDR3 DNA is TGCGCCAGCAGCCAAGGGGACCGCGGGAATACGCAGTATTTT. This gives the protein CASSQGDRGNTQYF.

This clonotype has a handful of counts. Written as DNA, the CDR3 is TGTGCCATCAGTGAGGTGGATGACCGTGGCTACACCTTC. It is translated as CAISEVDDRGYTF. J is TRBJ1-2 and V is TRBV10-3; D not certain. This CDR3 is built from 13 residues. V was pared by 2 bases and J by 7 bases, with 11 bases between. Looked up from germline, CDR1 is ENHRY and CDR2 is SYGVKD.

This clonotype was seen only a few times. V and J are TRBV20-1 and TRBJ2-3; D possibly corresponds to TRBD2 (6 bases). Germline CDR1 and CDR2: DFQATT and SNEGSKA (reference sequence). Trimming took off 5 bases at V and 2 bases at J, with 11 bases between the two ends. The CDR3 contains 13 residues. DNA of the CDR3: TGCAGTGCTGTGGGGGGAAACACAGATACGCAGTATTTT. It translates to CSAVGGNTDTQYF.

There are a few counts of this clonotype. The chain links TRBV4-1 to TRBJ1-1; TRBD1 matches 8 bases. This CDR3 contains 16 residues. Per the germline V gene, CDR1 is MGHRA and CDR2 is YSYEKL. V was clipped by 3 bases and J by 1 base; unmatched bases: 7. Here the CDR3 reads CASSHEPGTGNTEAFF. In DNA, the CDR3 is TGCGCCAGCAGCCACGAACCGGGGACAGGGAACACTGAAGCTTTCTTT.

The chain uses TRBV20-1 and TRBJ2-3, with 13 bases aligning to TRBD2. The CDR3 sequence is 13 residues long. V lost 6 bases to trimming and J lost 4 bases; unmatched junction nucleotides: 1. The V gene's germline CDR1 is DFQATT and CDR2 SNEGSKA (reference sequence). CDR3 sequence: CSAGTSGADTQYF. The DNA for the CDR3 is TGCAGTGCGGGGACTAGCGGGGCAGATACGCAGTATTTT.

The chain combines TRBV3-1 with TRBJ1-5; the match to TRBD1 covers 7 bases. With V trimmed by 5 bases and J by 6 bases, 7 bases remained unmatched. CDR1 LGHDT and CDR2 YNNKEL come from the germline V gene (reference sequence). This CDR3 comprises 14 residues. The chain's CDR3 is CASSEDRIGQPQHF. CDR3 DNA: TGTGCCAGCAGCGAGGACAGGATCGGTCAGCCCCAGCATTTT.

This chain uses TRBV12-3 or TRBV12-4 with TRBJ1-1; possibly TRBD1 for D (6 bases). The CDR3 contains 12 residues. The V end lost 7 bases, the J end lost 7 bases, and 13 bases lay between the germline ends. CDR3: CASNRVLCEAFF. CDR3 in DNA: TGTGCCAGCAACAGGGTACTCTGTGAAGCTTTCTTT.

This chain links TRBV29-1 with TRBJ1-1; D possibly corresponds to TRBD1 (5 bases). Trimming cost V 3 bases and J 4 bases, with 12 bases left between them. CDR1 and CDR2 from the germline V gene are SQVTM and ANQGSEA. The length of the CDR3 is 13 residues. The CDR3, as DNA: TGCAGCGTTGATCCCAGGGCGGGCACTGAAGCTTTCTTT. Translated, it gives CSVDPRAGTEAFF.

V usage is TRBV7-3 and J usage is TRBJ1-5; D might be TRBD1 (6 bases). Trimming stripped 3 bases from V and 4 bases from J, with 16 bases between. Germline V gives CDR1 SGHTA, CDR2 FQGTGA. The CDR3 consists of 16 residues. The CDR3 sequence is CASSFIQGTTNQPQHF. DNA for the CDR3: TGTGCCAGCAGCTTTATACAGGGAACAACTAATCAGCCCCAGCATTTT.

The gene calls are TRBV28 and TRBJ2-2; TRBD1 matches at 7 bases. Trimming at V came to 9 bases and at J to 3 bases, leaving 7 bases not matched to a gene. Looked up from germline, CDR1 is MDHEN and CDR2 is SYDVKM. CDR3 length: 14 amino acids. The CDR3 bases are TGTGCCAGTCGCACAGGGGCTGACACCGGGGAGCTGTTTTTT. It encodes CASRTGADTGELFF.

The sample holds a few counts of this clonotype. The V gene is TRBV20-1, the J gene TRBJ1-1; tentatively, D is TRBD1 (6 bases). CDR1 and CDR2 (germline): DFQATT, SNEGSKA (reference sequence). V lost 4 bases and J 0 bases, leaving 12 bases between the germline ends. The CDR3 runs to 14 residues. This CDR3 is CSAKKGHLNTEAFF. Here the CDR3 DNA reads TGCAGTGCTAAAAAGGGACACCTGAACACTGAAGCTTTCTTT.

This clonotype was seen only a few times. The chain carries TRBV6-1 and TRBJ2-1; D gene uncertain. Trimming left V 6 bases short and J 9 bases short, with 15 bases between. Germline CDR1 is MNHNS and CDR2 is SASEGT. This CDR3 contains 13 residues. DNA of the CDR3: TGTGCCAGCAGAGAAACCACTGGTGGTGAGCAGTTCTTC. It specifies CASRETTGGEQFF.

The V call is TRBV25-1, the J call TRBJ2-3; 8 bases fit TRBD1. After removal of 4 bases from V and 4 bases from J, the junction contained 7 bases not matched to a gene. The CDR3 runs 15 residues. From germline, CDR1 is MGHDK and CDR2 SYGVNS. The CDR3 DNA sequence: TGTGCCAGCAGTGTTTCAGGGGGCGCGGCAGATACGCAGTATTTT. Protein: CASSVSGGAADTQYF.

The rearrangement links TRBV19 to TRBJ1-1; 8 nucleotides agree with TRBD1. CDR3 length: 15 amino acids. V shed 6 bases, J shed 6 bases, and the junction held 12 bases outside the gene matches. Germline V gene data show CDR1 as LNHDA and CDR2 as SQIVND (reference sequence). The CDR3 nucleotides are TGTGCCAGTAGGGACGACAGGGGACATAGGCCTGAAGCTTTCTTT. It specifies CASRDDRGHRPEAFF.

The chain links TRBV27 to TRBJ1-2; maybe TRBD1 (6 bases). Germline V gene sequence: CDR1 MNHEY, CDR2 SMNVEV (reference sequence). The CDR3 covers 16 residues. Trimming stripped 5 bases from V and 8 bases from J, with 24 bases between. In DNA, the CDR3 is TGTGCCAGCAGTGCCCGCAGGGGTTGGAGCTTTGACGGCTACACCTTC. Its translation: CASSARRGWSFDGYTF.

The chain is built from TRBV5-1 and TRBJ2-1, with D unresolved. V gave up 0 bases and J gave up 8 bases, with 9 bases separating them. The CDR3 spans 13 residues. The germline CDR1 and CDR2 sequences are SGHRS and YFSETQ. The CDR3 loop reads CASSLGQSDEQFF. The DNA for the CDR3 is TGCGCCAGCAGCTTGGGGCAATCCGATGAGCAGTTCTTC.

In its sample, this clonotype was seen many times. This chain uses TRBV15 with TRBJ1-5; D is ambiguous. From germline, CDR1 is LNHNV and CDR2 YYDKDF (reference sequence). V dropped 0 bases and J dropped 0 bases, with 9 bases sitting between them. The CDR3 is 16 residues long. CDR3 DNA sequence: TGTGCCACCAGCAGAGATCGAGCCTATAGCAATCAGCCCCAGCATTTT. Its protein is CATSRDRAYSNQPQHF.

A few counts support this clonotype. An end of the junction does not agree with germline; a read error may underlie this. The V call is TRBV10-3, the J call TRBJ1-4; 10 bases fit TRBD1. The length of the CDR3 is 9 residues. Germline-derived CDR1 and CDR2 are ENHRY and SYGVKD. This CDR3 is CASGQGVPF. DNA for the CDR3: TGTGCCTCCGGACAGGGGGTCCCTTTT.

The chain has TRBV29-1 and TRBJ2-3; TRBD1 aligns across 8 bases. The J segment lost 1 base and the V segment lost 7 bases, leaving 10 bases of the junction unmatched. The CDR3 spans 15 residues. Germline assignment: CDR1 SQVTM and CDR2 ANQGSEA. The CDR3 DNA reads TGCAGCGACCGACAGGGGTCAGGGGGCACAGATACGCAGTATTTT. Its protein product is CSDRQGSGGTDTQYF.

The V gene is TRBV7-9, the J gene TRBJ2-1; 14 bases fit TRBD2. Germline CDR1 is SEHNR and CDR2 is FQNEAQ (reference sequence). The CDR3 totals 17 residues. With V trimmed by 2 bases and J by 9 bases, 9 bases remained unmatched. The CDR3 DNA sequence: TGTGCCAGCAGCTTATATCCCGGGACTAGCGGGGGTAGTGAGCAGTTCTTC. It codes for CASSLYPGTSGGSEQFF.

This chain links TRBV28 with TRBJ1-2; D is uncertain. CDR3 size: 14 residues. Looked up from germline, CDR1 is MDHEN and CDR2 is SYDVKM. Trimming shortened V by 6 bases and J by 4 bases, and 15 bases separated the two germline ends. Here the CDR3 DNA reads TGTGCCAGCAGACCCACGGCGCAGTCCTATGGCTACACCTTC. This codes for CASRPTAQSYGYTF.